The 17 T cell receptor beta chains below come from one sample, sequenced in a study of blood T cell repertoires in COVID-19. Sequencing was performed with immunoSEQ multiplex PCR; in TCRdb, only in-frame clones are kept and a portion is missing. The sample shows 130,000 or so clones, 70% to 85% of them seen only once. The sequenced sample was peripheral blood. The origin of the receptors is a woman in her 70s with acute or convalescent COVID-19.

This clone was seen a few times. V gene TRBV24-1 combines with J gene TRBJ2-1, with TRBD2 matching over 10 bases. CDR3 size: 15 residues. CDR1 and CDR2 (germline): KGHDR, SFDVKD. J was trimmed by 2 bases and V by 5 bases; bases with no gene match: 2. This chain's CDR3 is CATSVSGGTYNEQFF. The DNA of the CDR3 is TGTGCCACCAGTGTTAGCGGGGGGACCTACAATGAGCAGTTCTTC.

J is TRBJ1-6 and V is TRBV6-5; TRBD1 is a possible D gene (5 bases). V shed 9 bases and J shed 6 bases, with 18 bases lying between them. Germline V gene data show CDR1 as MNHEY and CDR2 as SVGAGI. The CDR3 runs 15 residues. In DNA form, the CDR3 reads TGTGCCAGTAGAGCGGGGCCGAGGGGTAATTCACCCCTCCACTTT. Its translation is CASRAGPRGNSPLHF.

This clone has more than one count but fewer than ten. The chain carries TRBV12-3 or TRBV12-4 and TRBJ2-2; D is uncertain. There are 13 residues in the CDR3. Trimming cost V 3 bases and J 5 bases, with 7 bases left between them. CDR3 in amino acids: CASSFQLTGELFF. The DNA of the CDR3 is TGTGCCAGCAGTTTCCAGTTAACCGGGGAGCTGTTTTTT.

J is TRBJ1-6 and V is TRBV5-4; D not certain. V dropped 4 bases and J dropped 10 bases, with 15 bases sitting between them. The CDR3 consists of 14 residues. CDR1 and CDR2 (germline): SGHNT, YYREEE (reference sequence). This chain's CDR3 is CASSRPGSGSPLHF. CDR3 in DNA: TGTGCCAGCAGCCGCCCCGGGAGCGGATCACCCCTCCACTTT.

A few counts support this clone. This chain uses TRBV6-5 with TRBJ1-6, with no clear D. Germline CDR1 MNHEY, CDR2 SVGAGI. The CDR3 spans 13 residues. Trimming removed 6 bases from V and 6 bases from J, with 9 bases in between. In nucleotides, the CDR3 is TGTGCCAGCAGCACAGAATTTAATTCACCCCTCCACTTT. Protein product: CASSTEFNSPLHF.

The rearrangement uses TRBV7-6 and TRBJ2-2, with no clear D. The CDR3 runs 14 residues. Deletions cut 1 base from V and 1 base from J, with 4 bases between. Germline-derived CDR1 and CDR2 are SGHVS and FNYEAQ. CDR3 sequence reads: CASSLGQNTGELFF. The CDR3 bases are TGTGCCAGCAGCTTAGGTCAGAACACCGGGGAGCTGTTTTTT. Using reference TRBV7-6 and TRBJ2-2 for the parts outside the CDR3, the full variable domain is GAGVSQSPRYKVTKRGQDVALRCDPISGHVSLYWYRQALGQGPEFLTYFNYEAQQDKSGLPNDRFSAERPEGSISTLTIQRTEQRDSAMYRCASSLGQNTGELFFGEGSRLTVL.

This chain's CDR3 is CASSGAGFYGYTF. As DNA, the CDR3 is TGTGCCAGCAGTGGGGCAGGGTTCTATGGCTACACCTTC. The chain has TRBV2 and TRBJ1-2; D may be TRBD1 (5 bases). Germline lookup yields CDR1 SNHLY and CDR2 FYNNEI. V lost 4 bases to trimming and J lost 4 bases, with 10 bases between them. The CDR3 spans 13 residues.

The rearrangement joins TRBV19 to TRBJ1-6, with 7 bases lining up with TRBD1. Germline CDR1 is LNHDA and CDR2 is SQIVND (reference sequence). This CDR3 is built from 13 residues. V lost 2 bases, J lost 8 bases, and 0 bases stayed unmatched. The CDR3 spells CASSITGDSPLHF. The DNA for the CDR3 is TGTGCCAGTAGTATAACAGGGGATTCACCCCTCCACTTT.

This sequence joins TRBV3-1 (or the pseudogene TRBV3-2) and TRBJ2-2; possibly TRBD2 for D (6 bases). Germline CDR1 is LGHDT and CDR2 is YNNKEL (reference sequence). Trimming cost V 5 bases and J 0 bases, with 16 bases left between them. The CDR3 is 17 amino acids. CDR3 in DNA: TGTGCCAGCAGCTTCCGACTGTGGGGGGCGAACACCGGGGAGCTGTTTTTT. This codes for CASSFRLWGANTGELFF.

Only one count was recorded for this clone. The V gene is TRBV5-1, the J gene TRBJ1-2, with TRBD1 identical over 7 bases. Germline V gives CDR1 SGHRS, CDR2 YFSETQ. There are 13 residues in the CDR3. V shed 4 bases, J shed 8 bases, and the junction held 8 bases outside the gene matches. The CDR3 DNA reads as TGCGCCAGCAGCCTGGAGAGGGGGCAGGGCTACACCTTC. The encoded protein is CASSLERGQGYTF.

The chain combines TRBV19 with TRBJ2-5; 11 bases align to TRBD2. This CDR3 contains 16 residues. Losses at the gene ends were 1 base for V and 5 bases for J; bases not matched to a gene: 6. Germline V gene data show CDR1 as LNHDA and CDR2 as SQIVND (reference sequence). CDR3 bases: TGTGCCAGTAGTATAGGTGGACTAGCGGGTTCTGAGACCCAGTACTTC. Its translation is CASSIGGLAGSETQYF.

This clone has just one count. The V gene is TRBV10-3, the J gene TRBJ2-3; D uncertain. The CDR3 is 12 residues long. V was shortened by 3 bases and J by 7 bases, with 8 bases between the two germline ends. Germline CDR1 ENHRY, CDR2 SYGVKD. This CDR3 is CAISEVENTQYF. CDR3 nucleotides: TGTGCCATCAGTGAAGTGGAGAATACGCAGTATTTT.

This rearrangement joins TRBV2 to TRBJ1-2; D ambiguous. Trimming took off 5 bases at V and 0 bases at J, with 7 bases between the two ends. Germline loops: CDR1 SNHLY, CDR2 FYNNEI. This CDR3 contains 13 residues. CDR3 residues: CASSPGANYGYTF. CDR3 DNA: TGTGCCAGCAGTCCGGGTGCTAACTATGGCTACACCTTC.

CDR3 nucleotide sequence: TGTGCCAGCAGTGAACAGGGCTGGAATTCACCCCTCCACTTT. As protein: CASSEQGWNSPLHF. The chain couples TRBV27 to TRBJ1-6; a possible D gene is TRBD1 (6 bases). Trimming stripped 5 bases from V and 7 bases from J, with 12 bases between. Germline V CDR1 and CDR2: MNHEY, SMNVEV (reference sequence). The CDR3 is 14 amino acids.

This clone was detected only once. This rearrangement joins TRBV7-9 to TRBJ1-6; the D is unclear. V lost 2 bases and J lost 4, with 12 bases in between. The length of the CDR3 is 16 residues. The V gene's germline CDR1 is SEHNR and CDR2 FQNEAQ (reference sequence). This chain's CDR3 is CASSLTVSQYNSPLHF. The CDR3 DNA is TGTGCCAGCAGCTTAACTGTTTCCCAATATAATTCACCCCTCCACTTT.

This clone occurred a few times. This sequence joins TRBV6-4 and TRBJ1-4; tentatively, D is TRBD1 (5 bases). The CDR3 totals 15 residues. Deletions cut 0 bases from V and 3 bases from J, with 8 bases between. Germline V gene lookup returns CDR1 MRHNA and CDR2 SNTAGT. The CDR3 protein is CASSDSGGANEKLFF. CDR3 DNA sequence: TGTGCCAGCAGTGACTCGGGGGGGGCTAATGAAAAACTGTTTTTT.

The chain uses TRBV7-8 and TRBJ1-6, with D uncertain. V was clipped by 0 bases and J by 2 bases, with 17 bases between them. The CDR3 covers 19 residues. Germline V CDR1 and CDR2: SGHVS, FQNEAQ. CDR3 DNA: TGTGCCAGCAGCTTAGCGACATTTACCCCGTCCGCCTATAATTCACCCCTCCACTTT. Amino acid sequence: CASSLATFTPSAYNSPLHF. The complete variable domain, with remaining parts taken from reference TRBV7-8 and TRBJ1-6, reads GAGVSQSPRYKVAKRGQDVALRCDPISGHVSLFWYQQALGQGPEFLTYFQNEAQLDKSGLPSDRFFAERPEGSVSTLKIQRTQQEDSAVYLCASSLATFTPSAYNSPLHFGNGTRLTVT.